One sample yielded the 21 T cell receptor beta chains listed below, sequenced in a study of blood T cell repertoires in COVID-19. The data were produced by immunoSEQ multiplex PCR, yet TCRdb's version contains in-frame clones alone and is incomplete. This sample has under 300,000 clones, with roughly 88% found just once. The sequenced sample consisted of peripheral blood. The receptors were gathered from a woman between 65 and 79 years old with acute or convalescent COVID-19.

This sequence joins TRBV3-1 (or the pseudogene TRBV3-2) and TRBJ1-1; unclear D gene. In germline, CDR1 is LGHDT, CDR2 YNNKEL (reference sequence). The CDR3 consists of 14 residues. The V end lost 1 base, the J end lost 0 bases, and 6 bases lay between the germline ends. The CDR3 loop reads CASSQVGMNTEAFF. The CDR3 coding sequence is TGTGCCAGCAGCCAAGTGGGCATGAACACTGAAGCTTTCTTT.

The genes are TRBV2 and TRBJ1-4; D is perhaps TRBD1 (5 bases). This CDR3 comprises 17 residues. The germline CDR1 and CDR2 sequences are SNHLY and FYNNEI. V lost 4 bases, J lost 0 bases, and 15 bases lay in between. This chain's CDR3 is CASSGPGSPATNEKLFF. The DNA for the CDR3 is TGTGCCAGCAGTGGTCCAGGGTCTCCTGCAACTAATGAAAAACTGTTTTTT. The full variable domain, its missing parts supplied by reference TRBV2 and TRBJ1-4, is EPEVTQTPSHQVTQMGQEVILRCVPISNHLYFYWYRQILGQKVEFLVSFYNNEISEKSEIFDDQFSVERPDGSNFTLKIRSTKLEDSAMYFCASSGPGSPATNEKLFFGSGTQLSVL.

V and J are TRBV5-8 and TRBJ1-5; the match to TRBD1 covers 10 bases. V was pared by 4 bases and J by 3 bases, with 10 bases of the junction left unmatched. Germline V gives CDR1 SGHTS, CDR2 YDEGEE. The CDR3 spans 17 residues. The CDR3 here is CASSRREGTGANQPQHF. The CDR3 DNA follows: TGTGCCAGCAGCCGGCGGGAGGGGACAGGGGCCAATCAGCCCCAGCATTTT.

The gene calls are TRBV6-5 and TRBJ2-7; maybe TRBD1 (7 bases). V was shortened by 0 bases and J by 3 bases, with 15 bases between the two germline ends. Looked up from germline, CDR1 is MNHEY and CDR2 is SVGAGI. There are 16 residues in the CDR3. Here the CDR3 DNA reads TGTGCCAGCAGTTACTCCTTTGGAGGGGGCATCTACGAGCAGTACTTC. It specifies CASSYSFGGGIYEQYF.

The V gene is TRBV6-6, the J gene TRBJ1-1, with D perhaps matching TRBD1 (6 bases). V was pared by 7 bases and J by 5 bases, with 11 bases between. Per germline, CDR1 MNHNY and CDR2 SVGAGI (reference sequence). The CDR3 sequence is 12 residues long. CDR3 amino acids: CASTGQGTEAFF. DNA of the CDR3: TGTGCCAGCACAGGGCAGGGGACTGAAGCTTTCTTT.

The chain joins TRBV30 to TRBJ2-3; weak D call: TRBD2 (5 bases). CDR3 length: 13 residues. V lost 3 bases, J lost 1 base, and 8 bases lay in between. Looked up from germline, CDR1 is GTSNPN and CDR2 is SVGIG (reference sequence). The CDR3 DNA sequence: TGTGCCTGGAGAATCGGGGGCACAGATACGCAGTATTTT. Protein product: CAWRIGGTDTQYF.

The V call is TRBV12-5, the J call TRBJ1-5; D remains ambiguous. The CDR3 is made up of 13 amino acids. CDR1 is LGHNT and CDR2 is FRNRAP in the germline V gene. Trimming removed 7 bases at V and 5 bases at J, with 12 bases between. DNA of the CDR3: TGTGCTAGTGTCGTTACAGTGGATCAGCCCCAGCATTTT. Its translation is CASVVTVDQPQHF. The whole variable domain, filled in from reference TRBV12-5 and TRBJ1-5, reads DARVTQTPRHKVTEMGQEVTMRCQPILGHNTVFWYRQTMMQGLELLAYFRNRAPLDDSGMPKDRFSAEMPDATLATLKIQPSEPRDSAVYFCASVVTVDQPQHFGDGTRLSIL.

The rearrangement joins TRBV6-5 to TRBJ2-5; TRBD2 agrees at 9 bases. CDR1 is MNHEY and CDR2 is SVGAGI in the germline V gene. V shed 7 bases, J shed 4 bases, and the junction held 4 bases outside the gene matches. The CDR3 has 13 amino acids. The CDR3 reads CASIQAGGETQYF. CDR3 in DNA: TGTGCCAGCATACAAGCGGGGGGAGAGACCCAGTACTTC.

The CDR3 coding sequence is TGCGCCAGCAGCCAAGACCCAGGGGGCGGTCAGCCCCAGCATTTT. This codes for CASSQDPGGGQPQHF. The rearrangement uses TRBV5-1 and TRBJ1-5; TRBD1 matches 8 bases. Trimming at V came to 4 bases and at J to 6 bases, leaving 9 bases not matched to a gene. The CDR3 totals 15 residues. Per germline, CDR1 SGHRS and CDR2 YFSETQ.

The chain links TRBV5-1 to TRBJ2-3; D perhaps matches TRBD2 (6 bases). CDR1 and CDR2 from the germline V gene are SGHRS and YFSETQ. V shed 0 bases and J shed 4 bases, with 12 bases lying between them. The CDR3 runs to 15 residues. The CDR3 DNA follows: TGCGCCAGCAGCTTGGACGGGGGAAAATCAGATACGCAGTATTTT. Its protein is CASSLDGGKSDTQYF.

The chain couples TRBV5-1 to TRBJ2-5; maybe TRBD2 (7 bases). Germline loops: CDR1 SGHRS, CDR2 YFSETQ. CDR3 size: 16 residues. V was trimmed by 4 bases and J by 5 bases, leaving 21 bases between them. CDR3 in amino acids: CASSLLRGGLEETQYF. The CDR3 DNA follows: TGCGCCAGCAGCCTCCTGAGGGGGGGGCTGGAGGAGACCCAGTACTTC.

The rearrangement links TRBV10-2 to TRBJ1-3; D not certain. Germline-derived CDR1 and CDR2 are WSHSY and SAAADI. Trimming pared 3 bases from V and 1 base from J, leaving 7 bases between. The CDR3 has 14 amino acids. As DNA, the CDR3 is TGCGCCAGCAGTGATTACAGATCTGGAAACACCATATATTTT. It encodes CASSDYRSGNTIYF.

Only one count was recorded for this clone. The J gene is TRBJ1-6, the V gene TRBV9; D is perhaps TRBD1 (6 bases). This CDR3 contains 14 residues. CDR1 SGDLS and CDR2 YYNGEE come from the germline V gene. The V end lost 1 base, the J end lost 8 bases, and 10 bases lay between the germline ends. This CDR3 is CASSVQGRDSPLHF. The CDR3, as DNA: TGTGCCAGCAGCGTACAGGGGAGGGATTCACCCCTCCACTTT.

The chain combines TRBV19 with TRBJ2-3; TRBD2 matches 14 bases. The J segment lost 7 bases and the V segment lost 5 bases, leaving 8 bases of the junction unmatched. The germline gives CDR1 LNHDA, CDR2 SQIVND (reference sequence). The CDR3 extends over 16 amino acids. The CDR3 protein is CASSPGTSGGLYTQYF. The CDR3 nucleotides are TGTGCCAGTAGTCCAGGGACTAGCGGGGGACTATATACGCAGTATTTT.

V gene TRBV5-1 combines with J gene TRBJ2-3, with TRBD2 matching over 9 bases. V shed 4 bases and J 8 bases; nucleotides not matched to a gene: 14. Germline CDR1 and CDR2: SGHRS and YFSETQ. This CDR3 contains 16 residues. CDR3 residues: CASSNQAGGSIGTQYF. For the CDR3, the DNA is TGCGCCAGCAGCAACCAAGCGGGGGGCTCGATAGGTACGCAGTATTTT.

This clone was detected only a few times. The chain uses TRBV7-9 and TRBJ1-3; D call uncertain. Trimming took off 3 bases at V and 2 bases at J, with 11 bases between the two ends. Per germline, CDR1 SEHNR and CDR2 FQNEAQ (reference sequence). The CDR3 is 15 residues long. The CDR3 DNA sequence: TGTGCCAGCAGCTTCCCCGACGGGGCTGGAAACACCATATATTTT. It yields the protein CASSFPDGAGNTIYF.

This clone was recorded only once. The chain is built from TRBV7-4 and TRBJ1-3, with 10 bases that match TRBD1. V was pared by 5 bases and J by 3 bases, with 4 bases of the junction left unmatched. The CDR3 consists of 15 residues. CDR1 SGHVT and CDR2 SQSDAQ come from the germline V gene. The CDR3 sequence is CASSRDRGNGNTIYF. The DNA of the CDR3 is TGTGCCAGCAGCCGGGACAGGGGTAATGGAAACACCATATATTTT.

The chain carries TRBV19 and TRBJ2-3, with no clear D. The CDR3 runs to 14 residues. CDR1 and CDR2 (germline): LNHDA, SQIVND (reference sequence). V lost 4 bases, J lost 0 bases, and 8 bases lay in between. The DNA of the CDR3 is TGTGCCAGTAGTACTGGGCCTAGCACAGATACGCAGTATTTT. Its protein product is CASSTGPSTDTQYF.

The chain is built from TRBV5-6 and TRBJ1-4, with 9 bases that match TRBD1. Germline V CDR1 and CDR2: SGHDT, YYEEEE. Trimming cost V 4 bases and J 7 bases; bases outside gene matches: 5. This CDR3 has 14 amino acids. For the CDR3, the DNA is TGTGCCAGCAGCGCGGGACAGGGAGGTGAAAAACTGTTTTTT. Translation gives CASSAGQGGEKLFF.

This clone occurred once. This chain links TRBV5-1 with TRBJ2-3; D is possibly TRBD1 (8 bases). From germline, CDR1 is SGHRS and CDR2 YFSETQ. The germline V and J ends were trimmed by 5 bases and 4 bases, with 17 bases remaining between them. The CDR3 consists of 15 residues. The CDR3 protein is CASSRTGRVPDTQYF. The CDR3 DNA follows: TGCGCCAGCAGTCGGACAGGGAGGGTTCCAGATACGCAGTATTTT.

With respect to this clone: Additional DNA sequences in this sample encode the identical CDR3. This chain links TRBV9 with TRBJ1-6, with 8 bases identical to TRBD1. Germline V gene data show CDR1 as SGDLS and CDR2 as YYNGEE. After removal of 2 bases from V and 10 bases from J, the junction contained 5 bases not matched to a gene. This CDR3 spans 14 amino acids. The CDR3 DNA is TGTGCCAGCAGCGTTGGACAGGGAGGATCACCCCTCCACTTT. Its translation is CASSVGQGGSPLHF.